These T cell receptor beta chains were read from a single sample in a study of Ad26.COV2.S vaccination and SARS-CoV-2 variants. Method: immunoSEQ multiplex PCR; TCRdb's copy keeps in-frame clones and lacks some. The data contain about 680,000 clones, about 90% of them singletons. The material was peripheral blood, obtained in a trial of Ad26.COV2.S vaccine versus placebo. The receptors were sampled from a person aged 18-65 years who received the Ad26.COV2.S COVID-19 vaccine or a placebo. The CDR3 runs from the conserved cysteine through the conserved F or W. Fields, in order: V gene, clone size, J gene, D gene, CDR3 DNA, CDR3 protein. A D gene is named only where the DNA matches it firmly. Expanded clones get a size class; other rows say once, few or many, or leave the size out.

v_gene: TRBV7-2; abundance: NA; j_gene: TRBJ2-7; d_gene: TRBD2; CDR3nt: TGTGCCAGCAGCCCAGCCGGGACTAGCGGGGGGGCGTCGGACAGGAAGTACTTC; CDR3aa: CASSPAGTSGGASDRKYF
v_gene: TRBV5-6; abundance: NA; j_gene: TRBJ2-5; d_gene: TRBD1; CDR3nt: TGTGCCAGCAGCTTAGGACAGGGACTCCAAGAGACCCAGTACTTC; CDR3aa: CASSLGQGLQETQYF
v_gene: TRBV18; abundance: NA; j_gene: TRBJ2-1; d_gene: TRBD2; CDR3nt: TGTGCCAGCTCACCACGGAGCGGGAGAGACTACAATGAGCAGTTCTTC; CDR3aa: CASSPRSGRDYNEQFF
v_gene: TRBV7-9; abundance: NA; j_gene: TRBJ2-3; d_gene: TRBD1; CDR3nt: TGTGCCAGCAGCTCGCTAGACAGGGCTTTTCCAGATACGCAGTATTTT; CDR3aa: CASSSLDRAFPDTQYF
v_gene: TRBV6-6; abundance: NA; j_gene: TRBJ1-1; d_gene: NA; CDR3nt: TGTGCCAGCAGTTATGCGGACAGAAGGGGGACTGAAGCTTTCTTT; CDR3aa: CASSYADRRGTEAFF
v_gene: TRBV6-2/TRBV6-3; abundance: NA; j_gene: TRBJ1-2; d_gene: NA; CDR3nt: TGTGCCAGCAGTGCTCGGGGCAGAACTTATGGCTACACCTTC; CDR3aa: CASSARGRTYGYTF
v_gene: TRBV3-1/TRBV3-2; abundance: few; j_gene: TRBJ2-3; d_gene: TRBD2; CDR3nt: TGTGCCAGCAGCCAAAACGGACTAGCCTCAGATACGCAGTATTTT; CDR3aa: CASSQNGLASDTQYF
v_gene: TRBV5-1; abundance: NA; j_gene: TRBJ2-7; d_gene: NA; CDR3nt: TGCGCCAGCAGCTTGGCTCTCGACTATACGCAGCAGTACTTC; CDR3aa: CASSLALDYTQQYF
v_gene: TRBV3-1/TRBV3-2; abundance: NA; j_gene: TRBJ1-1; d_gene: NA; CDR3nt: TGTGCCAGCAGCCAGGCGGACAGTAACACTGAAGCTTTCTTT; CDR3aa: CASSQADSNTEAFF
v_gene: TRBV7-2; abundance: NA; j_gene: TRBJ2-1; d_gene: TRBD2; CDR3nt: TGTGCCAGCAGCTTAGTACGAGATCTAGCGGGAGAAGGGTATGAGCAGTTCTTC; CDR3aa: CASSLVRDLAGEGYEQFF
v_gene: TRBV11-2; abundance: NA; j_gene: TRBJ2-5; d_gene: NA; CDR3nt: TGTGCCAGCAGCCCCCTATGGGGGGCGGATCCAAGTGAGACCCAGTACTTC; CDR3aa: CASSPLWGADPSETQYF
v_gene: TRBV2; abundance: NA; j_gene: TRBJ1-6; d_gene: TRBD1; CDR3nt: TGTGCCAGCAGCCAGACAGGGGGCTTCTCACCCCTCCACTTT; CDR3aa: CASSQTGGFSPLHF
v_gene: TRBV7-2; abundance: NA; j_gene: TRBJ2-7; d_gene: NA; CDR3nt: TGTGCCAGCAGCTTAGTTCCTGGGTCCGGGTACGAGCAGTACTTC; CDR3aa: CASSLVPGSGYEQYF
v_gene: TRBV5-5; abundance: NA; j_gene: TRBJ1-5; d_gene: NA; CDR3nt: TGTGCCAGCAGCTTGGGACTGAATAGCAATCAGCCCCAGCATTTT; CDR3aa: CASSLGLNSNQPQHF
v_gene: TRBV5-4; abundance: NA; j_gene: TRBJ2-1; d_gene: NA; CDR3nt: TGTGCCAGCAGCTTGTGGACGGTCAATGAGCAGTTCTTC; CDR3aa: CASSLWTVNEQFF
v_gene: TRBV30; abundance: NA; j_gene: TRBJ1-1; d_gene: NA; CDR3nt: TGTGCCTGGAAGGAACGAATGAACACTGAAGCTTTCTTT; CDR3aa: CAWKERMNTEAFF
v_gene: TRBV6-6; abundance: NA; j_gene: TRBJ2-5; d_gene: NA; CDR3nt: TGTGCCAGCAGTTCCCGCCAAGCGGGAGAGACCCAGTACTTC; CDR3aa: CASSSRQAGETQYF
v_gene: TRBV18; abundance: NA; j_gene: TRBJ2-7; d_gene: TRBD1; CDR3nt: TGTGCCAGCTCACGGGGGACAGGGGACCCTGAGCAGTACTTC; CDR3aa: CASSRGTGDPEQYF
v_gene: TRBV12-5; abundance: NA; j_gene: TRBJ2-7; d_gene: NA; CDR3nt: TGTGCTAGTGGTGGGGGTGGGGACATCACCTACGAGCAGTACTTC; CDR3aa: CASGGGGDITYEQYF
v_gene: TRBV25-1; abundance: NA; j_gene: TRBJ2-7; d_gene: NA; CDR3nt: TGTGCCAGCATGCGGGACGGCCCCCACGAGCAGTACTTC; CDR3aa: CASMRDGPHEQYF
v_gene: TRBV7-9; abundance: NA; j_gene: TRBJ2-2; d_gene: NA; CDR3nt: TGTGCCGGAGGGGACCGGGACTCATGGAACACCGGGGAGCTGTTTTTT; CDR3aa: CAGGDRDSWNTGELFF
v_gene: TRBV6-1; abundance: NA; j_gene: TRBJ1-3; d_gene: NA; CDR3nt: TGTGCCAGCAGTGTAACGGGGGGAGGCTCTGGAAACACCATATATTTT; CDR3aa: CASSVTGGGSGNTIYF
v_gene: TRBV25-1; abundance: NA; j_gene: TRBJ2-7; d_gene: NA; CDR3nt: TGTGCCAGCAGTGATAGTCGAGGACAGTACGAGCAGTACTTC; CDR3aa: CASSDSRGQYEQYF
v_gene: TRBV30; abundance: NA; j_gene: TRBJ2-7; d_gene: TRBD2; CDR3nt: TGTGCCTGGAGTGTGCGGCTAGCGGGAGAAGGCGAGCAGTACTTC; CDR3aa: CAWSVRLAGEGEQYF
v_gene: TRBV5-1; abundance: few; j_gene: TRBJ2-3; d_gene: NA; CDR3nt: TGCGCCAGCAGTTCGTATCCTAGCACAGATACGCAGTATTTT; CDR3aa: CASSSYPSTDTQYF
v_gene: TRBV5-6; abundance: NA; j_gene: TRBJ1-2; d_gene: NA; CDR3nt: TGTGCCAGCAGCTTGACAGGGAGAGGAGGCTACACCTTC; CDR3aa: CASSLTGRGGYTF
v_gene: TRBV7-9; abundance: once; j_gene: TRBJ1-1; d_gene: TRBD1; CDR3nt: TGTGCCAGCAGTTGGGGGACAGAGAACACTGAAGCTTTCTTT; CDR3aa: CASSWGTENTEAFF
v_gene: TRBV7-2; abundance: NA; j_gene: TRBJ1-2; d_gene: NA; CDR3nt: TGTGCCAGCAGGCCGGCGATGGGTGGCTACACCTTC; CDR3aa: CASRPAMGGYTF
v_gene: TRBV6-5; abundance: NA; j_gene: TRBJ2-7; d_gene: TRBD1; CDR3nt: TGTGCCAGCAGTTCAGGGGGCCTGGGGTCCTACGAGCAGTACTTC; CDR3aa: CASSSGGLGSYEQYF
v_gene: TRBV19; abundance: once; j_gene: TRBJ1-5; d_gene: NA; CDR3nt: TGTGCCAGTAGCCATGGGGTACGGAGCAATCAGCCCCAGCATTTT; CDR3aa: CASSHGVRSNQPQHF
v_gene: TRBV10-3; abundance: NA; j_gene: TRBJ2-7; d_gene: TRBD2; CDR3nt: TGTGCCATCAGGACACCACTAGCGGCCGAGGGGGAGCAGTACTTC; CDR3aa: CAIRTPLAAEGEQYF
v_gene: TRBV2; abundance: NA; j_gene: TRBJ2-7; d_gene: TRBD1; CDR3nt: TGTGCCACCGGACAGGGGTTTTACGAGCAGTACTTC; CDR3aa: CATGQGFYEQYF
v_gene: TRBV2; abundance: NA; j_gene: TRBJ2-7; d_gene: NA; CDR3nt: TGTGCCAGCAGTGAAGGGGGGTACGAGCAGTACTTC; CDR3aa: CASSEGGYEQYF
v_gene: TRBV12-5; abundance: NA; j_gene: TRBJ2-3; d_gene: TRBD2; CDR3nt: TGTGCTAGTGGCCCCCGGGGAGGGCAAGGAGATACGCAGTATTTT; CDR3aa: CASGPRGGQGDTQYF
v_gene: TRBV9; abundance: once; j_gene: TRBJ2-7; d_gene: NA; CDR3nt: TGTGCCAGCAGCGTTTCCGGGACACCTTTCTACGAGCAGTACTTC; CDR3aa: CASSVSGTPFYEQYF
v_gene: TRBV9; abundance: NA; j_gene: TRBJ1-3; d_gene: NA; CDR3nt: TGTGCCAGCAGCGTAGACGCCTCTGGAAACACCATATATTTT; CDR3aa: CASSVDASGNTIYF
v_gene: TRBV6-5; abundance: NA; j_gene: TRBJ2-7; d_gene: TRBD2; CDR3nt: TGTGCCAGCACCCCCGGGACTAGCGGGAGCTACGAGCAGTACTTC; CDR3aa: CASTPGTSGSYEQYF
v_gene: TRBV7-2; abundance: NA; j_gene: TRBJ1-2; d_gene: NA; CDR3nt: TGTGCCAGCAGCTCGTACAACCAGGGAATCGGAGGCTACACCTTC; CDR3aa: CASSSYNQGIGGYTF
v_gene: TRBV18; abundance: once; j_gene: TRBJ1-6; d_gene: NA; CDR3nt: TGTGCCAGCTCACGGGACGCTGACTATAATTCACCCCTCCACTTT; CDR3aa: CASSRDADYNSPLHF
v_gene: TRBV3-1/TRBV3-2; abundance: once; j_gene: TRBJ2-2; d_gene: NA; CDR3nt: TGTGCCAGCAGCCAAGAAGGCCCACTGACCGGGGAGCTGTTTTTT; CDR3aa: CASSQEGPLTGELFF
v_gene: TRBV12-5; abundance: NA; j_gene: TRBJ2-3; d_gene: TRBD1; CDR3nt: TGTGCTAGTGGTTTCGGGGCCACAGGGGTCCTCACAGATACGCAGTATTTT; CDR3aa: CASGFGATGVLTDTQYF
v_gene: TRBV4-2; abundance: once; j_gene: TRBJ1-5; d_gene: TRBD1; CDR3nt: TGTGCCAGCAGCCGGGACAGGGGCAATCAGCCCCAGCATTTT; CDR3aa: CASSRDRGNQPQHF
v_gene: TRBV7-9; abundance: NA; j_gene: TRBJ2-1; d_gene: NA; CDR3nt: TGTGCCAGCAGCTTAGAACGGGAGTTTTACAATGAGCAGTTCTTC; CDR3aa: CASSLEREFYNEQFF
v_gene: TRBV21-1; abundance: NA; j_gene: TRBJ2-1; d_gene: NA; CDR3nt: TGTGCCAGCAGCAAAGAAGGGCTAGCGGGAGGCAATGAGCAGTTCTTC; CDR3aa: CASSKEGLAGGNEQFF
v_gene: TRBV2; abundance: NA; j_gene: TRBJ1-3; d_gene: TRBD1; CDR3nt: TGTGCCAGCAAGCGGGATACAGGGGCCCCTGGAAACACCATATATTTT; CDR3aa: CASKRDTGAPGNTIYF
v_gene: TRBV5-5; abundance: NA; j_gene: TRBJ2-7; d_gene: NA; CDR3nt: TGTGCCAGCAACTTACAGGGTGCCTCCTACGAGCAGTACTTC; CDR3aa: CASNLQGASYEQYF
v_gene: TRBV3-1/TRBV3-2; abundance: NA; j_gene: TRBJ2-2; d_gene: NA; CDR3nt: TGTGCCAGCAGCTGGGCTGCGGGGCCAGGAACCGGGGAGCTGTTTTTT; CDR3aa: CASSWAAGPGTGELFF
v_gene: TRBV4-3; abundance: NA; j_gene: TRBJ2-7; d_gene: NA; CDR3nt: TGCGCCAGCAGCCAAGAGGCTGGGAGAATTTACGAGCAGTACTTC; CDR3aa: CASSQEAGRIYEQYF
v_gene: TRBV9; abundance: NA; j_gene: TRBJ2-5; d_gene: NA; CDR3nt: TGTGCCAGCAGCGTAGGCGGGACAGAAGAGACCCAGTACTTC; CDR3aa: CASSVGGTEETQYF
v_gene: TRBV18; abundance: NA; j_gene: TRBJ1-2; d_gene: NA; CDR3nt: TGTGCCAGCTCCGGACAAGTTTTTAACTATGGCTACACCTTC; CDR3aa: CASSGQVFNYGYTF
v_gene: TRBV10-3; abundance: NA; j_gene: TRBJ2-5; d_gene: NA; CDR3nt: TGTGCCACCAGCCCCGGGGGGCTGGAGACCCAGTACTTC; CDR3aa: CATSPGGLETQYF
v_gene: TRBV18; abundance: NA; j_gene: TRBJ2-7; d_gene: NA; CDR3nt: TGTGCCAGCTCCCTGGAGTGGTACGAGCAGTACTTC; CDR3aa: CASSLEWYEQYF
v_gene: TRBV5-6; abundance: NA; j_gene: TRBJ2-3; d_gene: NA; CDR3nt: TGTGCCAGCAGCTTAATCCAGTTCACAGATACGCAGTATTTT; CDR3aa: CASSLIQFTDTQYF
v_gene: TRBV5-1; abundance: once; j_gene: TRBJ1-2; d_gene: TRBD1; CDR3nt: TGCGCCAGCAGAACCGGGACAGCCAACTATGGCTACACCTTC; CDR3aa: CASRTGTANYGYTF
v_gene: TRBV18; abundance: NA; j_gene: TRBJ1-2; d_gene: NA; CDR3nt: TGTGCCAGCTCACCACTTCCACGCATTGACGACTATGGCTACACCTTC; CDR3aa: CASSPLPRIDDYGYTF
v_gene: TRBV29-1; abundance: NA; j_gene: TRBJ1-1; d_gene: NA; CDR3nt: TGCAGCGCCGAGAAAGGCGTTGTGAACACTGAAGCTTTCTTT; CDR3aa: CSAEKGVVNTEAFF
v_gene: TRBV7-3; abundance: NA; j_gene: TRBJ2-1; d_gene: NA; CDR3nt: TGTGCCAGCAGCTTGGGATCCAGCTCCTACAATGAGCAGTTCTTC; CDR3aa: CASSLGSSSYNEQFF